These 30 T cell receptor beta chains were sequenced from one sample in a study of T-cell reconstitution after alpha-beta-depleted transplantation in children. Preparation of the TCRbeta library used unique molecular identifiers. Using its own MiXCR run on the PCR reads, TCRdb lists one record per CDR3 protein. The sample lists a few hundred thousand distinct CDR3 sequences; roughly 13% were seen once. The specimen comprised PBMCs, mostly from graft donor cells, sampled 360 days after TCRalphabeta/CD19-depleted stem cell transplant. These receptor sequences come from a male patient younger than 18 who had a stem cell transplant for acute myeloid leukemia, so the T cells may come from the graft donor.

This clonotype has at least ten counts. The chain joins TRBV5-1 to TRBJ2-5, with 7 bases that match TRBD1. The CDR3 runs to 16 residues. Per the germline V gene, CDR1 is SGHRS and CDR2 is YFSETQ. V shed 5 bases, J shed 4 bases, and the junction held 14 bases outside the gene matches. CDR3 amino acids: CASRPPSRGMGETQYF. CDR3 DNA: TGCGCCAGCAGACCGCCGTCCAGGGGGATGGGAGAGACCCAGTACTTC.

Ten or more counts support this clonotype. This chain uses TRBV6-5 with TRBJ2-1; 10 nucleotides line up with TRBD2. Germline V gene data show CDR1 as MNHEY and CDR2 as SVGAGI. CDR3 length: 16 amino acids. With V trimmed by 4 bases and J by 6 bases, 9 bases remained unmatched. The CDR3 sequence: CASSSGLAGDGNEQFF. The CDR3 nucleotides are TGTGCCAGCAGTTCCGGCCTAGCGGGAGACGGCAATGAGCAGTTCTTC.

In this sample, this clonotype turned up a few times. The CDR3 DNA follows: TGCGCCAGCAGTGACGGTGGGGGGAGGTGGGAGCAGTACTTC. Protein product: CASSDGGGRWEQYF. The chain has TRBV10-2 and TRBJ2-7, with D possibly TRBD2 on 6 matching bases. The CDR3 spans 14 residues. Trimming took 3 bases from V and 7 from J, leaving 16 bases between them. Germline V gives CDR1 WSHSY, CDR2 SAAADI.

In this sample, this clonotype turned up a few times. This chain joins TRBV23-1 and TRBJ1-5; D unclear. TRBV23-1 is recorded as an ORF, its role being uncertain. The CDR3 is 12 residues long. V gave up 2 bases and J gave up 8 bases, with 7 bases separating them. CDR3 nucleotide sequence: TGCGCCAGCAGTCAAGCCCCGAAGCCCCAGCATTTT. Amino acid sequence: CASSQAPKPQHF.

The chain employs TRBV7-3 and TRBJ2-1; TRBD2 aligns across 8 bases. This CDR3 has 17 amino acids. Trimming removed 2 bases from V and 1 base from J; junction bases left unmatched: 7. The germline gives CDR1 SGHTA, CDR2 FQGTGA. The CDR3 is CASSLGPRGRSYNEQFF. The CDR3 DNA sequence: TGTGCCAGCAGCTTAGGGCCCCGCGGGAGGTCCTACAATGAGCAGTTCTTC.

The chain links TRBV19 to TRBJ2-1, with D unclear. This CDR3 is 16 amino acids long. Germline V gives CDR1 LNHDA, CDR2 SQIVND (reference sequence). The V gene lost 4 bases and the J gene lost 7 bases, with 20 bases spanning the gap. DNA for the CDR3: TGTGCCAGTAGTAAATTGACAACCTCTCAGCTGAATGAGCAGTTCTTC. It encodes CASSKLTTSQLNEQFF.

The chain recombines TRBV18 with TRBJ1-4; unclear D gene. CDR1 is KGHSH, CDR2 LQKENI, per germline. Trimming removed 6 bases from V and 0 bases from J, with 11 bases in between. The CDR3 loop spans 15 amino acids. CDR3 nucleotide sequence: TGTGCCAGCTCTCCCTGGGAATCAACTAATGAAAAACTGTTTTTT. It encodes CASSPWESTNEKLFF.

The genes are TRBV4-3 and TRBJ2-2; 7 nucleotides align to TRBD2. The junction had 6 bases not matched to a gene; V was cut back by 2 bases and J by 3 bases. The CDR3 is 16 residues long. From germline, CDR1 is LGHNA and CDR2 YSLEER. The CDR3 region is CASSQLAGVDTGELFF. The DNA of the CDR3 is TGCGCCAGCAGCCAACTGGCGGGAGTAGACACCGGGGAGCTGTTTTTT.

This clonotype has ten or more counts. The chain's CDR3 is CATSGLPGSYNEQFF. As DNA, the CDR3 is TGTGCCACCAGCGGACTTCCCGGGAGCTACAATGAGCAGTTCTTC. The chain couples TRBV15 to TRBJ2-1, with D possibly TRBD2 on 6 matching bases. This CDR3 has 15 amino acids. From germline, CDR1 is LNHNV and CDR2 YYDKDF (reference sequence). V lost 5 bases to trimming and J lost 3 bases, with 14 bases between them. Based on the CDR3 plus reference TRBV15 and TRBJ2-1, the full variable domain is DAMVIQNPRYQVTQFGKPVTLSCSQTLNHNVMYWYQQKSSQAPKLLFHYYDKDFNNEADTPDNFQSRRPNTSFCFLDIRSPGLGDTAMYLCATSGLPGSYNEQFFGPGTRLTVL.

The V call is TRBV28, the J call TRBJ2-2; 7 positions agree with TRBD2. The CDR3 consists of 19 residues. Germline V CDR1 and CDR2: MDHEN, SYDVKM. Losses at the gene ends were 10 bases for V and 6 bases for J; bases not matched to a gene: 26. Written as DNA, the CDR3 is TGTGCCACGCGGACACCCCGGGGAAGGACGGGAGGAGTGGCCGGGGAGCTGTTTTTT. It translates to CATRTPRGRTGGVAGELFF.

This clonotype was counted between two and nine times. The V and J genes are TRBV9 and TRBJ2-2, with a weak D call TRBD2 (5 bases). This CDR3 spans 15 amino acids. The V gene lost 2 bases and the J gene lost 5 bases, with 13 bases spanning the gap. In germline, CDR1 is SGDLS, CDR2 YYNGEE. CDR3 loop: CASSVLAGRTGELFF. The CDR3 region has the DNA TGTGCCAGCAGCGTTTTGGCGGGTCGAACCGGGGAGCTGTTTTTT. Full variable domain (remainder filled in from reference TRBV9 and TRBJ2-2): DSGVTQTPKHLITATGQRVTLRCSPRSGDLSVYWYQQSLDQGLQFLIQYYNGEERAKGNILERFSAQQFPDLHSELNLSSLELGDSALYFCASSVLAGRTGELFFGEGSRLTVL.

The gene calls are TRBV13 and TRBJ2-5; tentative D call: TRBD1 (5 bases). The length of the CDR3 is 15 residues. CDR1 is PRHDT and CDR2 is FYEKMQ in the germline V gene (reference sequence). V lost 2 bases, J lost 2 bases, and 12 bases lay in between. The CDR3 region has the DNA TGTGCCAGCAGCTTAAGTGGGGCAGCTCAAGAGACCCAGTACTTC. It encodes CASSLSGAAQETQYF.

CDR3 DNA sequence: TGTGCCAGCAGCCGAAATAGCGGGTCGGAGTCTCTCGAGCAGTACTTC. This gives the protein CASSRNSGSESLEQYF. The chain combines TRBV3-1 with TRBJ2-7; TRBD2 matches at 7 bases. Germline-derived CDR1 and CDR2 are LGHDT and YNNKEL (reference sequence). The ends lost 4 bases at V and 6 bases at J; junction bases unmatched: 15. This CDR3 is built from 16 residues.

The rearrangement links TRBV10-3 to TRBJ1-4, with a possible D match to TRBD1 (5 bases). There are 14 residues in the CDR3. The V and J ends lost 4 bases and 5 bases respectively, with 11 bases between them. Germline values: CDR1 ENHRY, CDR2 SYGVKD. The CDR3 spells CAISAWGKNEKLFF. Written as DNA, the CDR3 is TGTGCCATCAGTGCTTGGGGGAAGAATGAAAAACTGTTTTTT.

This clonotype was counted a few times. The chain combines TRBV7-9 with TRBJ1-1; D ambiguous. The V end lost 3 bases, the J end lost 8 bases, and 10 bases lay between the germline ends. Germline-derived CDR1 and CDR2 are SEHNR and FQNEAQ (reference sequence). The CDR3 has 12 amino acids. CDR3 loop: CASSFGRQEAFF. CDR3 DNA: TGTGCCAGCAGCTTCGGTAGACAAGAAGCTTTCTTT.

The chain carries TRBV7-8 and TRBJ1-2; TRBD1 aligns across 7 bases. The CDR3 extends over 13 amino acids. The germline V gene encodes CDR1 SGHVS and CDR2 FQNEAQ. V was pared by 4 bases and J by 4 bases, with 3 bases of the junction left unmatched. The CDR3 reads CASSYRDSYGYTF. The CDR3 DNA follows: TGTGCCAGCAGCTACCGGGACAGCTATGGCTACACCTTC. The entire variable domain, with the rest obtained from reference TRBV7-8 and TRBJ1-2, is as follows: GAGVSQSPRYKVAKRGQDVALRCDPISGHVSLFWYQQALGQGPEFLTYFQNEAQLDKSGLPSDRFFAERPEGSVSTLKIQRTQQEDSAVYLCASSYRDSYGYTFGSGTRLTVV.

V usage is TRBV20-1 and J usage is TRBJ2-7; a weak D match, TRBD1 (6 bases). The CDR3 consists of 14 residues. Germline-derived CDR1 and CDR2 are DFQATT and SNEGSKA (reference sequence). V gave up 1 base and J gave up 1 base, with 11 bases separating them. The CDR3 nucleotides read TGCAGTGCTAGAGCCCCTACAGGGTCCTACGAGCAGTACTTC. This encodes CSARAPTGSYEQYF.

The rearrangement uses TRBV18 and TRBJ2-7, with 7 bases aligning to TRBD2. The CDR3 is 15 residues long. V shed 2 bases, J shed 0 bases, and the junction held 4 bases outside the gene matches. Germline V gene lookup returns CDR1 KGHSH and CDR2 LQKENI. In DNA, the CDR3 is TGTGCCAGCTCACCAATTAGCGGGTTCTCCTACGAGCAGTACTTC. It encodes CASSPISGFSYEQYF.

This clonotype was detected a few times. CDR3 coding DNA: TGTGCCAGCCTACTCATAGGGTTACACCAGCCCCAGCATTTT. It translates to CASLLIGLHQPQHF. The chain couples TRBV12-3 or TRBV12-4 to TRBJ1-5; D ambiguous. The length of the CDR3 is 14 residues. V dropped 8 bases and J dropped 7 bases, with 18 bases sitting between them.

This clonotype was seen ten or more times. The genes are TRBV15 and TRBJ2-1; the D is unclear. Trimming left V 6 bases short and J 8 bases short, with 17 bases between. The CDR3 spans 14 residues. Germline V CDR1 and CDR2: LNHNV, YYDKDF (reference sequence). The CDR3 nucleotides read TGTGCCACCAGAGGAGACATGGGCATGGATGAGCAGTTCTTC. Translation gives CATRGDMGMDEQFF.

A few counts support this clonotype. This chain uses TRBV15 with TRBJ1-2, with D possibly being TRBD1 (5 bases). Germline V gene lookup returns CDR1 LNHNV and CDR2 YYDKDF (reference sequence). The CDR3 runs to 12 residues. Trimming pared 8 bases from V and 6 bases from J, leaving 13 bases between. CDR3 residues: CATQRGDHGYTF. CDR3 nucleotides: TGTGCCACCCAACGAGGGGATCATGGCTACACCTTC.

In nucleotides, the CDR3 is TGTGCCAGTAGCCAGAACCGGGACAGGGGCTTCTATGAGCAGTTCTTC. This translates into CASSQNRDRGFYEQFF. V is TRBV19 and J is TRBJ2-1; 10 nucleotides agree with TRBD1. The V gene's germline CDR1 is LNHDA and CDR2 SQIVND (reference sequence). J was trimmed by 8 bases and V by 6 bases; bases with no gene match: 13. The CDR3 covers 16 residues.

This clonotype was counted a few times. The chain combines TRBV28 with TRBJ1-1; D unclear. CDR1 is MDHEN, CDR2 SYDVKM, per germline. The CDR3 runs to 16 residues. Trimming shortened V by 7 bases and J by 0 bases, and 18 bases separated the two germline ends. The CDR3 DNA reads as TGTGCCAGCACCCTCGGACGCGGCTACATGAACACTGAAGCTTTCTTT. The encoded protein is CASTLGRGYMNTEAFF.

Comment on this clonotype: The junction departs from the called germline gene at one end, perhaps through a read error. The CDR3 coding sequence is TGTGCGGCATCCACAGATGCGCAGTATTTT. Amino acids: CAASTDAQYF. The V and J genes are TRBV30 and TRBJ2-3; D is uncertain. The CDR3 extends over 10 amino acids. From germline, CDR1 is GTSNPN and CDR2 SVGIG (reference sequence).

This clonotype was counted a few times. V usage is TRBV28 and J usage is TRBJ2-2; 7 bases are shared with TRBD1. The germline gives CDR1 MDHEN, CDR2 SYDVKM. J gave up 6 bases and V 6 bases, and 10 bases lay outside the gene matches. The CDR3 contains 15 residues. Written as DNA, the CDR3 is TGTGCCAGCAGAGTGCCTACAGGGGTAGCCGGGGAGCTGTTTTTT. This codes for CASRVPTGVAGELFF.

A few counts support this clonotype. The genes are TRBV19 and TRBJ2-2, with D tentatively TRBD1 or TRBD2 (5 bases each). This CDR3 has 16 amino acids. Germline loops: CDR1 LNHDA, CDR2 SQIVND (reference sequence). V lost 6 bases and J lost 0, with 14 bases in between. The CDR3 DNA is TGTGCCAGTAGGATCATCGAGGGACCGAACACCGGGGAGCTGTTTTTT. Translated: CASRIIEGPNTGELFF.

The chain links TRBV28 to TRBJ2-1; 11 bases line up with TRBD2. Germline CDR1 reads MDHEN; CDR2 reads SYDVKM. The CDR3 totals 18 residues. Trimming cost V 2 bases and J 0 bases; bases outside gene matches: 6. The CDR3 loop reads CASSLTSGSFSSYNEQFF. CDR3 coding DNA: TGTGCCAGCAGTTTAACTAGCGGGAGTTTTAGCTCCTACAATGAGCAGTTCTTC. The full variable domain, in which reference TRBV28 and TRBJ2-1 provide the parts outside the CDR3, is DVKVTQSSRYLVKRTGEKVFLECVQDMDHENMFWYRQDPGLGLRLIYFSYDVKMKEKGDIPEGYSVSREKKERFSLILESASTNQTSMYLCASSLTSGSFSSYNEQFFGPGTRLTVL.

The rearrangement uses TRBV7-9 and TRBJ1-1, with 8 positions matching TRBD1. There are 14 residues in the CDR3. J lost 5 bases, V lost 5 bases, and 7 bases had no gene match. Germline CDR1 is SEHNR and CDR2 is FQNEAQ (reference sequence). In nucleotides, the CDR3 is TGTGCCAGCAGCGCGCGGACAGGGTATACTGAAGCTTTCTTT. Encoded protein: CASSARTGYTEAFF.

The chain recombines TRBV28 with TRBJ1-6; a possible D gene is TRBD1 (5 bases). The CDR3 loop spans 11 amino acids. The V and J ends lost 6 bases and 8 bases respectively, with 5 bases between them. CDR1 and CDR2 from the germline V gene are MDHEN and SYDVKM. The DNA of the CDR3 is TGTGCCAGCAGAGGGGATTCACCCCTCCACTTT. Residues: CASRGDSPLHF.

The chain is built from TRBV5-6 and TRBJ2-5; D gene ambiguous. V dropped 5 bases and J dropped 2 bases, with 10 bases sitting between them. CDR1 and CDR2 from the germline V gene are SGHDT and YYEEEE. CDR3 length equals 13 residues. Here the CDR3 DNA reads TGTGCCAGCAGGACGACTGTGCAAGAGACCCAGTACTTC. It is translated as CASRTTVQETQYF.